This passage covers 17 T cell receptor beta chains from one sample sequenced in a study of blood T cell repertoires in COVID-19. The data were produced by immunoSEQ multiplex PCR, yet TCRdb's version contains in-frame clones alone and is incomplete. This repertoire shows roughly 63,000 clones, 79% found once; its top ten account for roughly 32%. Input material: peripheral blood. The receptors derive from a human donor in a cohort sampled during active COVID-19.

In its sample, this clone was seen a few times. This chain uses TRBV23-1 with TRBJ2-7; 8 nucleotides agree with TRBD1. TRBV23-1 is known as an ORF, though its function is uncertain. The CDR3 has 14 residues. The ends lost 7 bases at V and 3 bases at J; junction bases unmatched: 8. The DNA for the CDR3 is TGCGCCAGCACCTGGACAGGGAGAGTCTACGAGCAGTACTTC. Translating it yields CASTWTGRVYEQYF.

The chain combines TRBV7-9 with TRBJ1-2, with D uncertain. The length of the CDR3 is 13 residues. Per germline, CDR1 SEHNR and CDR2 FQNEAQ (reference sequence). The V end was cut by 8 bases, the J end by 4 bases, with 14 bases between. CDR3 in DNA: TGTGCCAGCTCGAGGGTGGAGGTCTATGGCTACACCTTC. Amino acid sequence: CASSRVEVYGYTF.

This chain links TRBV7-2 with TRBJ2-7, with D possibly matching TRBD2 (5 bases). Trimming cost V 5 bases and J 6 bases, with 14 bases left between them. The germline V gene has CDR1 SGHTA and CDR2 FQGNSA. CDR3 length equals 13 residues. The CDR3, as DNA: TGTGCCAGCAGCCCACCTCCCCGGGGCGAGCAGTACTTC. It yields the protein CASSPPPRGEQYF.

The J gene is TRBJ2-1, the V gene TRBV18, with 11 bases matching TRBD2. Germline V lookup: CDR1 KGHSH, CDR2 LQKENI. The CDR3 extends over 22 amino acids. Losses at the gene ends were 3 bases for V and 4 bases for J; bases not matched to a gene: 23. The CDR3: CASSPQGGRLVLAGAQYNEQFF. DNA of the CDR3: TGTGCCAGCTCACCCCAGGGTGGTCGGTTAGTACTAGCGGGAGCTCAGTACAATGAGCAGTTCTTC.

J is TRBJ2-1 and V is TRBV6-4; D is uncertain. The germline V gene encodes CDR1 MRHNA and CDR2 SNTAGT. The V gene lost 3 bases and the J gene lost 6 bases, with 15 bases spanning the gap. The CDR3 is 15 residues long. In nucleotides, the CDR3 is TGTGCCAGCAGTGATCCGCCCTGGCAAAGCAATGAGCAGTTCTTC. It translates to CASSDPPWQSNEQFF.

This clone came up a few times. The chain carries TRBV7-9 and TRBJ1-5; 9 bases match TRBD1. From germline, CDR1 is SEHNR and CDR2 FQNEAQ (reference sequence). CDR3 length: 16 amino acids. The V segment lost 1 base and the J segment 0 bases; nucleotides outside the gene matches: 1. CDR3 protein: CASSLGTGDSNQPQHF. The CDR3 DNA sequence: TGTGCCAGCAGCTTAGGGACAGGGGATAGCAATCAGCCCCAGCATTTT.

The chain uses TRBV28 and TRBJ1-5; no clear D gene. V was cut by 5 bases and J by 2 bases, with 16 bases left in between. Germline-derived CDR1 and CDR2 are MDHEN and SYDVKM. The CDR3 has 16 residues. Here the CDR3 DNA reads TGTGCCAGCAGTCACCCCCGGAGGGCAGGCAATCAGCCCCAGCATTTT. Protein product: CASSHPRRAGNQPQHF.

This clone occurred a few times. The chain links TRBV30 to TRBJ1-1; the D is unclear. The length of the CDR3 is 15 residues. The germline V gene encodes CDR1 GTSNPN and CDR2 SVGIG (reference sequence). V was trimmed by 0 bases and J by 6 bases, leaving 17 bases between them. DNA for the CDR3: TGTGCCTGGAGTGTACGTGAGCGACTGGGAGCTGAAGCTTTCTTT. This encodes CAWSVRERLGAEAFF.

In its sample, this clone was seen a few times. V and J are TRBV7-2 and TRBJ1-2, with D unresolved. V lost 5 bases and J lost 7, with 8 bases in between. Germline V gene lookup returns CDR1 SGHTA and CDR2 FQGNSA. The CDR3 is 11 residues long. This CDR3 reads CASSPYVGYTF. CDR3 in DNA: TGTGCCAGCAGCCCCTACGTTGGCTACACCTTC.

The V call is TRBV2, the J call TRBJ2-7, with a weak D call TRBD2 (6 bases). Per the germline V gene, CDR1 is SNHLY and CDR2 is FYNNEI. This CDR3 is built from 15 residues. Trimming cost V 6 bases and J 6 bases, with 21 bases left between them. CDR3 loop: CASRRERTISFEQYF. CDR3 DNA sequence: TGTGCCAGCAGGAGGGAGCGGACTATTTCTTTCGAGCAGTACTTC.

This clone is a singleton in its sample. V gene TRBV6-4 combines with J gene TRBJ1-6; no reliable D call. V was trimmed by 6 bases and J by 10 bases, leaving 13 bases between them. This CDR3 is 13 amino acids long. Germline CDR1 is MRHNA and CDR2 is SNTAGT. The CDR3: CASSPEYGSPLHF. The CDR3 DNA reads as TGTGCCAGCAGCCCCGAGTACGGGTCACCCCTCCACTTT.

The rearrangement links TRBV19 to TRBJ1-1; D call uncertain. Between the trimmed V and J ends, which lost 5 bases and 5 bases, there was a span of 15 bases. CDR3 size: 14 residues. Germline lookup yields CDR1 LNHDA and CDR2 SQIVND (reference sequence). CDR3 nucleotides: TGTGCCAGTAGTCCCCCGGGAGGAGGGACTGAAGCTTTCTTT. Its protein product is CASSPPGGGTEAFF.

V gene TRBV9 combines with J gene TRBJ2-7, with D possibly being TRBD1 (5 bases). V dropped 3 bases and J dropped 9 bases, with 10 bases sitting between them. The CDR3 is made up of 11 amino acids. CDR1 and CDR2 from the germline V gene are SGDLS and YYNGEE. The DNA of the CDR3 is TGTGCCAGCAGCGGAGCTGGGGCGCAGTACTTC. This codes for CASSGAGAQYF.

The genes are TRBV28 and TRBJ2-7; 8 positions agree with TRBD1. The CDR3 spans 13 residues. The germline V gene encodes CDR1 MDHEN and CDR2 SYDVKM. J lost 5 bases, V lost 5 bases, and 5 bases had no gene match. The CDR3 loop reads CASSDRGLNEQYF. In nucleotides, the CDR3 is TGTGCCAGCAGTGACAGGGGCCTAAACGAGCAGTACTTC.

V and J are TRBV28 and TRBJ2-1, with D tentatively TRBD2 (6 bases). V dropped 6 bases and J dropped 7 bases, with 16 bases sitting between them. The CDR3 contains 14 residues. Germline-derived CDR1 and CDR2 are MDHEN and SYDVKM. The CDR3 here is CASRPRDPPNEQFF. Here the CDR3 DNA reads TGTGCCAGCAGACCGCGGGACCCACCTAATGAGCAGTTCTTC.

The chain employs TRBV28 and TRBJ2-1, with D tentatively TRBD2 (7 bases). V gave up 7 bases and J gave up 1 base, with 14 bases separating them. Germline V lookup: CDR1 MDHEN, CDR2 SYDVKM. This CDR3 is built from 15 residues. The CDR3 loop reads CASTRGGGSYNEQFF. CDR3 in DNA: TGTGCCAGCACCCGGGGAGGGGGGTCCTACAATGAGCAGTTCTTC.

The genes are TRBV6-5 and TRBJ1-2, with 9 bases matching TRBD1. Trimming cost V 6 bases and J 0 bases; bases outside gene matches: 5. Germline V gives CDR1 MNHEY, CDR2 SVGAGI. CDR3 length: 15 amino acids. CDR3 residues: CASSLQGAANYGYTF. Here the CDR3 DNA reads TGTGCCAGCAGCCTACAGGGGGCAGCTAACTATGGCTACACCTTC.